The clone carrying this T cell receptor beta chain has a single count. The data are from a study of shared T cell receptors in the human thymus. The CDR3 is 14 amino acids. Trimming removed 5 bases at V and 2 bases at J, with 12 bases between. In germline, CDR1 is MGHRA, CDR2 YSYEKL. Profiled with immunoSEQ multiplex PCR; TCRdb holds only in-frame clones, not every one. Of around 340,000 clones in the sample, 95% were seen once. The chain employs TRBV4-1 and TRBJ1-1; a possible D gene is TRBD1 (5 bases). This clonotype originated in a human donor. Sequencing input: thymocytes. This CDR3 reads CASSSSGPNTEAFF. The CDR3 DNA follows: TGCGCCAGCAGCTCTTCGGGGCCTAACACTGAAGCTTTCTTT.